Each of the 30 T cell receptor beta chains below was sequenced from the same sample in a study of shared clonotypes between healthy human individuals. Profiling relied on immunoSEQ multiplex PCR, and the TCRdb table lists in-frame clones only, not all of them. This sample yields some 2.1 million clones, of which 85% to 95% are seen a single time; approximately 0.13% belongs to the top ten. The sequenced sample was naive CD4+ T cells sorted from blood. Subset of the sample: CD45RA+ positively selected. These receptors were taken from a man between 18 and 35 years old in good health.

This sequence joins TRBV5-1 and TRBJ2-1, with D uncertain. V was clipped by 2 bases and J by 5 bases, with 11 bases between them. Germline-derived CDR1 and CDR2 are SGHRS and YFSETQ. This CDR3 has 14 amino acids. The CDR3 region is CASSFRPTNNEQFF. The DNA for the CDR3 is TGCGCCAGCAGCTTCCGCCCGACGAACAATGAGCAGTTCTTC.

This CDR3 is CASSILGQGDYEQYF. CDR3 DNA sequence: TGTGCCAGTAGTATACTTGGGCAGGGGGATTACGAGCAGTACTTC. The chain carries TRBV19 and TRBJ2-7; 7 bases match TRBD1. The CDR3 runs to 15 residues. Trimming cost V 2 bases and J 4 bases; bases outside gene matches: 8. Germline CDR1 LNHDA, CDR2 SQIVND (reference sequence).

J is TRBJ2-7 and V is TRBV5-6, with TRBD2 matching 8 bases. V trimming: 5 bases; J trimming: 4 bases; junction bases outside the gene matches: 11. The CDR3 totals 15 residues. CDR1 is SGHDT, CDR2 YYEEEE, per germline. The CDR3 DNA sequence: TGTGCCAGCAGAGAATCGGGAGGGCCGGCATACGAGCAGTACTTC. Its translation is CASRESGGPAYEQYF.

The chain uses TRBV10-2 and TRBJ2-5; D not resolved. Trimming shortened V by 0 bases and J by 4 bases, and 12 bases separated the two germline ends. The CDR3 is 15 amino acids. Per the germline V gene, CDR1 is WSHSY and CDR2 is SAAADI. CDR3 amino acids: CASSESSAPRETQYF. The CDR3 DNA is TGCGCCAGCAGTGAGTCGTCGGCTCCCCGAGAGACCCAGTACTTC.

J is TRBJ2-1 and V is TRBV9; 7 bases fit TRBD1. Trimming cost V 3 bases and J 4 bases; bases outside gene matches: 4. The CDR3 covers 14 residues. Germline V gene lookup returns CDR1 SGDLS and CDR2 YYNGEE. The CDR3 region has the DNA TGTGCCAGCAGCGGGGACAGTGTGTACAATGAGCAGTTCTTC. This gives the protein CASSGDSVYNEQFF.

This clone appeared a single time. The rearrangement uses TRBV2 and TRBJ2-7; 7 positions agree with TRBD2. The CDR3 spans 15 residues. Germline lookup yields CDR1 SNHLY and CDR2 FYNNEI. J gave up 3 bases and V 10 bases, and 15 bases lay outside the gene matches. The DNA for the CDR3 is TGTGCCACCAAGGGAGGTTCGGGGGAGGGCTACGAGCAGTACTTC. Translating gives CATKGGSGEGYEQYF.

Comments on this clone: Other DNA sequences in this specimen translate into the identical CDR3. The chain recombines TRBV29-1 with TRBJ2-3; a weak D match, TRBD2 (6 bases). Looked up from germline, CDR1 is SQVTM and CDR2 is ANQGSEA. Between the trimmed V and J ends, which lost 6 bases and 5 bases, there was a span of 9 bases. This CDR3 has 11 residues. The CDR3 reads CSVRAGDTQYF. CDR3 nucleotides: TGCAGCGTACGAGCGGGAGATACGCAGTATTTT.

This chain uses TRBV4-1 with TRBJ2-5; 14 bases are a match to TRBD2. This CDR3 has 15 residues. V was pared by 4 bases and J by 5 bases, with 3 bases of the junction left unmatched. Germline values: CDR1 MGHRA, CDR2 YSYEKL. CDR3 coding DNA: TGCGCCAGCAGCCGACTAGCGGGGGGGCTCGAGACCCAGTACTTC. It yields the protein CASSRLAGGLETQYF.

V usage is TRBV4-1 and J usage is TRBJ2-3; possibly TRBD2 for D (6 bases). The germline V gene has CDR1 MGHRA and CDR2 YSYEKL. V lost 0 bases, J lost 2 bases, and 15 bases lay in between. CDR3 size: 17 residues. This CDR3 reads CASSQDRGGVITDTQYF. In nucleotides, the CDR3 is TGCGCCAGCAGCCAAGATCGGGGCGGGGTGATCACAGATACGCAGTATTTT.

The chain uses TRBV5-6 and TRBJ2-7; D gene unclear. Trimming pared 4 bases from V and 4 bases from J, leaving 12 bases between. CDR3 length: 13 residues. The germline V gene has CDR1 SGHDT and CDR2 YYEEEE. CDR3 region: CASSGNFGYEQYF. CDR3 nucleotides: TGTGCCAGCAGCGGAAACTTTGGGTACGAGCAGTACTTC.

This chain joins TRBV28 and TRBJ1-4; D remains ambiguous. The CDR3 consists of 16 residues. Germline-derived CDR1 and CDR2 are MDHEN and SYDVKM. The germline V and J ends were trimmed by 7 bases and 1 base, with 16 bases remaining between them. The CDR3 reads CASKRPLVGTNEKLFF. The CDR3 DNA sequence: TGTGCCAGCAAACGGCCCCTTGTAGGAACTAATGAAAAACTGTTTTTT.

CDR3 nucleotides: TGTGCCAGCAGCCGACTAGCCGGACACGAGCAGTACTTC. Protein: CASSRLAGHEQYF. The V gene is TRBV6-5, the J gene TRBJ2-7; 7 bases are shared with TRBD2. The CDR3 is made up of 13 amino acids. Losses at the gene ends were 6 bases for V and 5 bases for J; bases not matched to a gene: 7. CDR1 and CDR2 from the germline V gene are MNHEY and SVGAGI.

This clone was picked up one time. The same CDR3 arises from other DNA sequences in this sample as well. This sequence joins TRBV25-1 and TRBJ2-3; D might be TRBD1 (6 bases). CDR1 and CDR2 from the germline V gene are MGHDK and SYGVNS. The CDR3 covers 14 residues. V shed 4 bases and J shed 2 bases, with 10 bases lying between them. CDR3 sequence: CASSAPGHTDTQYF. The DNA for the CDR3 is TGTGCCAGCAGTGCACCGGGACACACAGATACGCAGTATTTT.

The genes are TRBV6-5 and TRBJ2-3, with 8 bases fitting TRBD2. The trim removed 7 bases at V and 8 bases at J, leaving 8 bases unmatched. Germline loops: CDR1 MNHEY, CDR2 SVGAGI. The CDR3 covers 13 residues. CDR3 amino acids: CASTEPGLGTQYF. CDR3 sequence (DNA): TGTGCCAGCACCGAACCGGGACTAGGTACGCAGTATTTT.

This clone appeared a single time. CDR3: CASSRSGGHLEQYF. The CDR3 DNA reads as TGTGCCAGCAGCCGTAGCGGGGGACACCTCGAGCAGTACTTC. The chain joins TRBV7-8 to TRBJ2-7; TRBD2 matches 9 bases. Germline-derived CDR1 and CDR2 are SGHVS and FQNEAQ. The CDR3 is 14 residues long. The V segment lost 5 bases and the J segment 6 bases; nucleotides outside the gene matches: 8. Looking up the rest from reference TRBV7-8 and TRBJ2-7 gives the full variable domain: GAGVSQSPRYKVAKRGQDVALRCDPISGHVSLFWYQQALGQGPEFLTYFQNEAQLDKSGLPSDRFFAERPEGSVSTLKIQRTQQEDSAVYLCASSRSGGHLEQYFGPGTRLTVT.

The chain uses TRBV5-4 and TRBJ2-3; D is ambiguous. The germline V gene encodes CDR1 SGHNT and CDR2 YYREEE (reference sequence). V was shortened by 1 base and J by 0 bases, with 9 bases between the two germline ends. This CDR3 has 15 amino acids. The CDR3 DNA reads as TGTGCCAGCAGCTTGTTCGCGGCTAGCACAGATACGCAGTATTTT. This encodes CASSLFAASTDTQYF. The full variable domain, in which reference TRBV5-4 and TRBJ2-3 provide the parts outside the CDR3, is ETGVTQSPTHLIKTRGQQVTLRCSSQSGHNTVSWYQQALGQGPQFIFQYYREEENGRGNFPPRFSGLQFPNYSSELNVNALELDDSALYLCASSLFAASTDTQYFGPGTRLTVL.

This clone was observed once. V and J are TRBV19 and TRBJ1-6; 10 nucleotides align to TRBD1. CDR1 is LNHDA, CDR2 SQIVND, per germline (reference sequence). CDR3 size: 14 residues. Unmatched junction bases numbered 10, after V lost 6 bases and J lost 14 bases. The DNA of the CDR3 is TGTGCCAGTAGCCTCGGACAGGGGGTTTTCACCCTCCACTTT. Translation: CASSLGQGVFTLHF.

The chain combines TRBV5-1 with TRBJ2-6; tentatively, D is TRBD1 or TRBD2 (6 bases each). V dropped 4 bases and J dropped 0 bases, with 14 bases sitting between them. The CDR3 is 17 amino acids. Per the germline V gene, CDR1 is SGHRS and CDR2 is YFSETQ. CDR3 region: CASSPGATTSGANVLTF. The DNA of the CDR3 is TGCGCCAGCAGCCCGGGGGCTACGACCTCTGGGGCCAACGTCCTGACTTTC.

This sequence joins TRBV7-6 and TRBJ1-2, with 9 bases fitting TRBD1. The CDR3 runs to 15 residues. The germline V gene has CDR1 SGHVS and CDR2 FNYEAQ. The V and J ends lost 3 bases and 4 bases, in that order; junction bases with no gene match: 6. CDR3 protein: CASSFGQGQGYGYTF. The CDR3 DNA follows: TGTGCCAGCAGCTTTGGCCAGGGACAGGGCTATGGCTACACCTTC. Complete variable domain (other parts from reference TRBV7-6 and TRBJ1-2): GAGVSQSPRYKVTKRGQDVALRCDPISGHVSLYWYRQALGQGPEFLTYFNYEAQQDKSGLPNDRFSAERPEGSISTLTIQRTEQRDSAMYRCASSFGQGQGYGYTFGSGTRLTVV.

The chain has TRBV30 and TRBJ2-7; possibly TRBD1 or TRBD2 for D (6 bases each). This CDR3 contains 16 residues. Germline values: CDR1 GTSNPN, CDR2 SVGIG (reference sequence). V lost 0 bases to trimming and J lost 5 bases, with 20 bases between them. The CDR3 region has the DNA TGTGCCTGGAGTGTTTCCCCCCGGGGGCCAGGGAACGAGCAGTACTTC. Amino acids: CAWSVSPRGPGNEQYF.

The V and J genes are TRBV2 and TRBJ2-3; D gene uncertain. In germline, CDR1 is SNHLY, CDR2 FYNNEI. This CDR3 is 12 amino acids long. Trimming stripped 6 bases from V and 2 bases from J, with 6 bases between. The CDR3 region has the DNA TGTGCCAGCAGGCCCTACACAGATACGCAGTATTTT. Translation gives CASRPYTDTQYF.

V usage is TRBV5-1 and J usage is TRBJ2-2; perhaps TRBD2 as D (6 bases). The CDR3 is 15 residues long. The V gene's germline CDR1 is SGHRS and CDR2 YFSETQ. V lost 0 bases, J lost 8 bases, and 14 bases lay in between. CDR3 residues: CASSLEASAVGELFF. The CDR3 DNA reads as TGCGCCAGCAGCTTGGAGGCTAGCGCAGTGGGGGAGCTGTTTTTT.

A single count supports this clone. This chain joins TRBV7-2 and TRBJ2-7, with a possible D match to TRBD1 (5 bases). The length of the CDR3 is 13 residues. V lost 1 base, J lost 8 bases, and 12 bases lay in between. CDR1 is SGHTA and CDR2 is FQGNSA in the germline V gene. CDR3 amino acids: CASSLEWTKKQYF. The CDR3 nucleotides read TGTGCCAGCAGCTTAGAGTGGACAAAGAAGCAGTACTTC. Together with reference TRBV7-2 and TRBJ2-7, the CDR3 gives the full variable domain: GAGVSQSPSNKVTEKGKDVELRCDPISGHTALYWYRQSLGQGLEFLIYFQGNSAPDKSGLPSDRFSAERTGGSVSTLTIQRTQQEDSAVYLCASSLEWTKKQYFGPGTRLTVT.

This clone was seen a handful of times. The rearrangement joins TRBV9 to TRBJ2-2; D could derive from TRBD1 or TRBD2 (5 bases each). Germline V gives CDR1 SGDLS, CDR2 YYNGEE. Deletions cut 4 bases from V and 6 bases from J, with 19 bases between. CDR3 length: 16 residues. The CDR3 DNA follows: TGTGCCAGCAGCCCGGGGCAGTCTGGAAACGCCGGGGAGCTGTTTTTT. Protein sequence: CASSPGQSGNAGELFF.

This chain joins TRBV20-1 and TRBJ1-2, with D unresolved. The CDR3 is 11 amino acids. V gave up 8 bases and J gave up 0 bases, with 7 bases separating them. The germline gives CDR1 DFQATT, CDR2 SNEGSKA (reference sequence). DNA for the CDR3: TGCAGTAGTTTAGCTAACTATGGCTACACCTTC. Protein sequence: CSSLANYGYTF.

V and J are TRBV2 and TRBJ1-3, with 8 bases fitting TRBD1. The germline gives CDR1 SNHLY, CDR2 FYNNEI. With V trimmed by 6 bases and J by 6 bases, 7 bases remained unmatched. The CDR3 loop spans 14 amino acids. DNA of the CDR3: TGTGCCAGCAGGGACAGGGTGGTGGCAAACACCATATATTTT. Protein: CASRDRVVANTIYF. The full variable domain, completed using reference TRBV2 and TRBJ1-3, is EPEVTQTPSHQVTQMGQEVILRCVPISNHLYFYWYRQILGQKVEFLVSFYNNEISEKSEIFDDQFSVERPDGSNFTLKIRSTKLEDSAMYFCASRDRVVANTIYFGEGSWLTVV.

A remark on this clone: The sample carries other DNA sequences with the same CDR3. The chain uses TRBV5-1 and TRBJ2-5; no definite D call. Germline V CDR1 and CDR2: SGHRS, YFSETQ. Trimming pared 0 bases from V and 2 bases from J, leaving 8 bases between. The CDR3 length is 14 residues. CDR3 DNA: TGCGCCAGCAGCTTGGGTGATTTGCAAGAGACCCAGTACTTC. Protein sequence: CASSLGDLQETQYF.

This CDR3 is CASSLGVAGKLFF. Here the CDR3 DNA reads TGTGCCAGCAGCTTAGGGGTGGCGGGAAAACTGTTTTTT. The chain employs TRBV7-9 and TRBJ1-4; D is undetermined. From germline, CDR1 is SEHNR and CDR2 FQNEAQ (reference sequence). Trimming removed 1 base at V and 10 bases at J, with 10 bases between. The CDR3 contains 13 residues.

On this clone: Other DNA sequences in this specimen translate into the identical CDR3. The chain carries TRBV29-1 and TRBJ2-7, with a possible D match to TRBD2 (5 bases). Trimming removed 3 bases at V and 5 bases at J, with 11 bases between. Germline V gene sequence: CDR1 SQVTM, CDR2 ANQGSEA. This CDR3 has 12 amino acids. CDR3 amino acids: CSVDRGSHEQYF. The CDR3 coding sequence is TGCAGCGTTGACCGGGGATCCCACGAGCAGTACTTC.

This chain uses TRBV27 with TRBJ1-6; 7 bases fit TRBD1. Germline loops: CDR1 MNHEY, CDR2 SMNVEV (reference sequence). This CDR3 comprises 17 residues. Trimming removed 6 bases from V and 7 bases from J; junction bases left unmatched: 15. The CDR3 protein is CASRGGRTGKRNSPLHF. The CDR3 DNA is TGTGCCAGCAGGGGGGGGAGGACAGGAAAAAGGAATTCACCCCTCCACTTT.